This T cell receptor (beta chain) was sequenced during a study of vaccination and CD4 T cells after COVID-19. About the study: Sampling that followed vaccination took place a median approximately 72 days after dose two, within a range of 14 to 241.

Trimming pared 0 bases from V and 4 bases from J, leaving 12 bases between. This CDR3 spans 15 amino acids. Germline CDR1 is MNHEY and CDR2 is SVGAGI. This clonotype was found a few times. The antigen is not known. The sample's treatment: roughly ten-day PBMC culture with coronavirus spike peptide pools or control peptides (ViraFEST assay). On day 3 and again on day 7, fresh IL-2 medium was used to replace half the medium. An Oncomine TCR Beta short-read assay was used to sequence the DNA from cultured CD4+ T cells. TCRdb redid the calling of the PCR reads with MiXCR, one entry per CDR3 protein. The table lists some 3,500 distinct CDR3 sequences, around 40% of them singletons, with 25% to 30% in the top ten.

The rearrangement joins TRBV6-5 to TRBJ1-2; D call uncertain. The TCR was taken from a human donor who had recovered from COVID-19. What was sequenced was CD4+ T cells from blood, cultured in vitro. CDR3 DNA sequence: TGTGCCAGCAGTTACTCGGCGCCACTGTTCTATGGCTACACCTTC. It specifies CASSYSAPLFYGYTF.